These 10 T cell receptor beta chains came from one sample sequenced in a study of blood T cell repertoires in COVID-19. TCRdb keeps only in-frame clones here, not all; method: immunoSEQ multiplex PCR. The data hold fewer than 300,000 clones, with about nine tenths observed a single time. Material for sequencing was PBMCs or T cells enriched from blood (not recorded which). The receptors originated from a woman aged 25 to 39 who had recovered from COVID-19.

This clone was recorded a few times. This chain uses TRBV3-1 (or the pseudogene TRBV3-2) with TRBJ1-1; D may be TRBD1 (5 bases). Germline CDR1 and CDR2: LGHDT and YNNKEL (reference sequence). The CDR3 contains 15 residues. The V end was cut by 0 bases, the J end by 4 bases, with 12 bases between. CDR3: CASSQDWQGFTEAFF. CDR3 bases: TGTGCCAGCAGCCAAGATTGGCAGGGTTTCACTGAAGCTTTCTTT.

CDR3 protein: CATSSGHPTDTQYF. The CDR3 nucleotides are TGTGCCACCAGTTCGGGTCACCCCACAGATACGCAGTATTTT. The chain recombines TRBV24-1 with TRBJ2-3; no definite D call. The V gene's germline CDR1 is KGHDR and CDR2 SFDVKD. Trimming left V 6 bases short and J 2 bases short, with 11 bases between. The CDR3 is 14 amino acids.

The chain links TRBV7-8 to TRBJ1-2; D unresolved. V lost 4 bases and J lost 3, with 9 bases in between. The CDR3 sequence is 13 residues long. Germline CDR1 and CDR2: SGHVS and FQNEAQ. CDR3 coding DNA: TGTGCCAGCAGCTCGGGGTCCTACTATGGCTACACCTTC. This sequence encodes CASSSGSYYGYTF.

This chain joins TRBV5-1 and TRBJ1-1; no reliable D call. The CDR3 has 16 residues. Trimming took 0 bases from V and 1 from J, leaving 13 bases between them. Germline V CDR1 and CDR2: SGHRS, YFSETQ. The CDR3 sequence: CASSLAGRPSNTEAFF. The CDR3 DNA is TGCGCCAGCAGCTTGGCGGGGAGGCCTTCGAACACTGAAGCTTTCTTT.

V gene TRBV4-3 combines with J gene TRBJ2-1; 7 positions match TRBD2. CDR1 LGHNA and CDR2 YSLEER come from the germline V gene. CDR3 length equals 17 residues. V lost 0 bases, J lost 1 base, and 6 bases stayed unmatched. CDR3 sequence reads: CASSQDFQAGSYNEQFF. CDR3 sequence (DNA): TGCGCCAGCAGCCAAGATTTTCAAGCGGGATCCTACAATGAGCAGTTCTTC.

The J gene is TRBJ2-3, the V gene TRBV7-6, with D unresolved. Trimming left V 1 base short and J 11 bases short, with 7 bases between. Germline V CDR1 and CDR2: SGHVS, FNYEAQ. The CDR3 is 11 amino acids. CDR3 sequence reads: CASSLERKQYF. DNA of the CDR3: TGTGCCAGCAGCTTAGAGAGGAAGCAGTATTTT.

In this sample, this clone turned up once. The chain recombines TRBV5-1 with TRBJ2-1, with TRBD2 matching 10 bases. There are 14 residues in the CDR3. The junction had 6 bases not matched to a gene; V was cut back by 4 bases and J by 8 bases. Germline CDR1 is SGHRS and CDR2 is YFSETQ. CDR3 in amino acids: CASSASSGSHEQFF. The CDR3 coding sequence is TGCGCCAGCAGCGCGTCTAGCGGGAGCCATGAGCAGTTCTTC.

This CDR3 reads CASKTQGDRRTEAFF. DNA of the CDR3: TGTGCCAGCAAGACACAGGGAGATCGGCGGACTGAAGCTTTCTTT. J is TRBJ1-1 and V is TRBV6-6; TRBD1 might be the D (6 bases). The CDR3 totals 15 residues. The V and J ends lost 7 bases and 5 bases respectively, with 20 bases between them. From germline, CDR1 is MNHNY and CDR2 SVGAGI (reference sequence).

The CDR3 region is CATSRKNTILGGQYF. CDR3 nucleotides: TGTGCCACCAGTCGAAAAAACACGATTCTCGGAGGCCAGTACTTC. This chain uses TRBV24-1 with TRBJ2-5, with D possibly TRBD2 on 5 matching bases. The CDR3 covers 15 residues. V lost 6 bases and J 10 bases, leaving 23 bases between the germline ends. Germline CDR1 and CDR2: KGHDR and SFDVKD.

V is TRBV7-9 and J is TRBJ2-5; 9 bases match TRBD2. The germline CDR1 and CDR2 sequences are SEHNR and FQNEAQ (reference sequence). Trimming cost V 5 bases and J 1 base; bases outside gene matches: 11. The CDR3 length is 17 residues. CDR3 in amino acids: CASSHYSGGTIQETQYF. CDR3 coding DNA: TGTGCCAGCAGCCACTATAGCGGGGGCACGATCCAAGAGACCCAGTACTTC. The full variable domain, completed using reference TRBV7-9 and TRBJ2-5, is DTGVSQNPRHKITKRGQNVTFRCDPISEHNRLYWYRQTLGQGPEFLTYFQNEAQLEKSRLLSDRFSAERPKGSFSTLEIQRTEQGDSAMYLCASSHYSGGTIQETQYFGPGTRLLVL.